The clone carrying this T cell receptor (beta chain) was detected only a few times. This sample is drawn from a study of spatial heterogeneity in lung cancer. Study-wide background: There were 72 donors, all of them untreated patients with early-stage non-small cell lung cancer.

The time point: blood at routine non-recurrence follow-up after resection. On each TCR cDNA molecule, a unique molecular identifier was present. A single record per CDR3 protein comes from TCRdb applying MiXCR to the 5' RACE reads. The sample has approximately 100,000 distinct CDR3 sequences, roughly 21% seen once. Specimen: PBMCs, collected at follow-up. This sequence originates from a male donor with early-stage non-small cell lung cancer.

The CDR3: CASSIGGTSGSTDTQYF. In DNA form, the CDR3 reads TGTGCCAGTAGTATAGGAGGGACTAGTGGGAGCACAGATACGCAGTATTTT. The genes are TRBV19 and TRBJ2-3; 8 positions agree with TRBD2. This CDR3 contains 17 residues. CDR1 and CDR2 from the germline V gene are LNHDA and SQIVND (reference sequence). Trimming took 1 base from V and 0 from J; bases not matched to a gene: 6.